This TCR beta chain was identified in a study of T-cell memory formation after mild COVID-19 (dated by TCRdb to the early 2020s). Describing the broader study: Most TCR sequence clusters were specific to one of the two donors. T-cell clones expanding and contracting after mild COVID-19 in a couple of donors were tracked by longitudinal TCRalpha and TCRbeta repertoire sequencing. Two young, previously healthy adult volunteers made up the cohort, one male and one female. What the authors observed across the whole study: Some responding clones were detected in pre-infection memory, which suggested that pre-existing cross-reactive memory T cells had joined the SARS-CoV-2 response. Contracting CD4+ clones were located mainly in the CM and EM memory subsets, whereas CD8+ clones were found to be enriched in EMRA. Clones that contracted from day 15 to 85 showed balanced CD4/CD8 phenotypes, whereas a second wave of clones that expanded from day 15 to 37 leaned towards CD4+. SARS-CoV-2 specificity of the second-wave clones peaking on day 37 was not confirmed. Only two mild cases were covered in the study, and larger cohorts including severe cases with pre-infection samples were considered necessary.

Taken from the germline V gene, the CDR1 and CDR2 loops are SGDLS and YYNGEE. Cut back by 4 bases and 0 bases, the V and J ends lie 12 bases apart. From the cysteine up to the phenylalanine, the CDR3 has a length of 15 residues. Only the CDR3 portion is preserved as DNA: 45 bases, with reading frame beginning at the first base. Ficoll-Paque density gradient centrifugation was the method used to isolate PBMCs. The listed sequencing device is Illumina NovaSeq 6000. cDNA libraries for TCRalpha and TCRbeta were prepared by 5'RACE using constant-segment primers, with sample barcodes and unique molecular identifiers added. RNA was extracted from every sample with Trizol reagent. The libraries were amplified in two PCR steps, and the second step added a second sample barcode and Illumina TruSeq adapters. The libraries were sequenced on an Illumina NovaSeq using 2 x 150 bp paired-end reads. The source study handled its data this way. The reads were demultiplexed and collapsed into UMI-guided consensus sequences using migec v1.2.7. Using mixcr v2.1.11, the UMI consensuses were aligned to TRA and TRB V and J templates and assembled into clonotypes. A clonotype was counted as expanded or contracted only if both edgeR and NoisET called the change significant, with noise models trained on biological replicates. For edgeR calls, the cutoffs were a false discovery rate-adjusted p below 0.01 and a log2 fold-change threshold of 1. PCA with hierarchical clustering of max-normalized trajectories of the 1000 most abundant clonotypes was used as exploratory dynamics analysis. Separately sequenced CD4+ and CD8+ repertoires were used to assign a CD4 or CD8 phenotype to each responding clone. The raw public data were reprocessed by TCRdb itself: fastp quality trimming at Q25, MiXCR clonotype calling, in-frame beta chains only. Duplicate CDR3 protein sequences are folded into a single record with the most common DNA and genes. In this record, the V and J calls reflect TCRdb's handling and not the investigators' own analysis. Across this sample there are 120,000 to 150,000 distinct CDR3 sequences, with about 6.1% seen only once. In total, the top ten clones hold more than 2% of the sample.

This clonotype was seen more than once but under ten times. It has no known antigen specificity. Within one base of it there is no much larger clone, and no base qualities were kept. Sequences were obtained from PBMCs or a T cell subset sorted from them (not recorded which). The sequence came from an adult woman who had mild COVID-19 (a few samples of this study predate the infection). The sample titles of this study are shuffled in the database, so cell type and time point are left out; the donor was told from shared clones. The sequence links TRBV9 to TRBJ2-3, and TRBD1 may be the D gene, going by 6 matching bases. This receptor has the CDR3 CASSTDQGSTDTQYF. In nucleotides, the sequence is TGTGCCAGCAGCACAGACCAGGGGAGCACAGATACGCAGTATTTT.